A selection of T cell receptor beta chains follows, all from one sample in a study of cytomegalovirus exposure and HLA in healthy donors. Sequencing was performed with immunoSEQ multiplex PCR; in TCRdb, only in-frame clones are kept and a portion is missing. The sample features about 51,000 clones, with roughly 25% in its top ten. Material for sequencing was PBMCs. The origin of the receptors is a man aged 40-49 years in good health and CMV-seropositive. Each CDR3 is given with its conserved first and last residue. D genes are given only for firm matches.

-,TRBJ2-4,TRBV6-5,TGTGCCAGCACTGGGGCAGGGGAAAACATTCAGTACTTC,CASTGAGENIQYF
TRBD1,TRBJ1-1,TRBV18,TGTGCCACCCTTCCGGGACAGGGGAAGGTCGGAGCTTTCTTT,CATLPGQGKVGAFF
-,TRBJ2-2,TRBV6-6,TGTGCCAGCAGTTACAGACATGACACCGGGGAGCTGTTTTTT,CASSYRHDTGELFF
TRBD1,TRBJ1-2,TRBV5-6,TGTGCCAGCAGCTTAGACAGGGCCAGGGGCTACACCTTC,CASSLDRARGYTF
TRBD1,TRBJ1-3,TRBV5-1,TGCGCCAGCGGTACGGGACAGACGAACTCTGGAAACACCATATATTTT,CASGTGQTNSGNTIYF
-,TRBJ1-1,TRBV10-3,TGTGCCAGCAGACAAGGGTCTAGCCCTGAAGCTTTCTTT,CASRQGSSPEAFF
TRBD1,TRBJ2-7,TRBV4-1,TGCGCCAGCAGCCAAAGGGGGGGGACAGGGCCAGACGAGCAGTACTTC,CASSQRGGTGPDEQYF
TRBD2,TRBJ2-5,TRBV6-5,TGTGCCAGCAGTTGGACTAGCGGGGGAGCCTGGGAGACCCAGTACTTC,CASSWTSGGAWETQYF
TRBD1,TRBJ1-2,TRBV18,TGTGCCAGCTCACTATCCGGGACAGAAAATGGCTACACCTTC,CASSLSGTENGYTF
-,TRBJ2-7,TRBV7-2,TGTGCCAGCAGCTCCAAAGCGGGTCCCTACGAGCAGTACTTC,CASSSKAGPYEQYF